Listed here is a single TCR beta chain. The germline gives CDR1 SGHTA, CDR2 FQGNSA. The CDR3 consists of 15 residues. The junction had 8 bases not matched to a gene; V was cut back by 2 bases and J by 6 bases. The data were obtained in a study of blood T cell repertoires in COVID-19. The wider study: Sites in the United States, Italy and Spain provided acute and convalescent COVID-19 samples. T cells, B-cell-depleted T cells, or PBMCs provided the cDNA or gDNA that served as material.

Original handling: Amplification from reference gene primers served as the basis for estimated nucleated cell counts. Profiled with immunoSEQ multiplex PCR; TCRdb holds only in-frame clones, not every one. V and J calls and clone size are those listed in that table; D and trimming were worked out from the DNA. The table lists under 20,000 clones, around 92% of them singletons. The chain recombines TRBV7-2 with TRBJ1-1; the match to TRBD1 covers 8 bases. The sample taken for sequencing was peripheral blood. The clonotype originates from a human donor in a cohort sampled during active COVID-19. For the CDR3, the DNA is TGTGCCAGCAGCTTAACGATTGACAGGGGCCCTGAAGCTTTCTTT. Its protein is CASSLTIDRGPEAFF. The variable domain in full, completed from reference TRBV7-2 and TRBJ1-1, reads GAGVSQSPSNKVTEKGKDVELRCDPISGHTALYWYRQSLGQGLEFLIYFQGNSAPDKSGLPSDRFSAERTGGSVSTLTIQRTQQEDSAVYLCASSLTIDRGPEAFFGQGTRLTVV.